These 10 T cell receptor beta chains were sequenced from one sample in a study of shared clonotypes between healthy human individuals. The naive CD8 subset, CD45RO-negative cells positively selected for CCR7, excluded terminally differentiated effector memory CD45RA+ cells. Assay used: immunoSEQ multiplex PCR; TCRdb lists only in-frame clones, some missing. The sample lists roughly 2,000,000 clones, approximately 94% occurring once. Source material: naive CD8+ T cells sorted from blood. Receptors originate from a man younger than 30 in good health.

With regard to this clone: This specimen includes other DNA sequences encoding the same CDR3. This chain connects TRBV5-1 to TRBJ2-3, with 10 bases identical to TRBD1. CDR1 and CDR2 (germline): SGHRS, YFSETQ. CDR3 length: 14 residues. The V and J ends lost 2 bases and 4 bases, in that order; junction bases with no gene match: 1. CDR3 in amino acids: CASSLGQGADTQYF. The CDR3 bases are TGCGCCAGCAGCTTAGGACAGGGGGCAGATACGCAGTATTTT.

This sequence joins TRBV9 and TRBJ2-7; 12 bases line up with TRBD1. The CDR3 totals 15 residues. The V and J ends lost 3 bases and 5 bases, in that order; junction bases with no gene match: 6. Germline V gene lookup returns CDR1 SGDLS and CDR2 YYNGEE. The chain's CDR3 is CASSAGTGGRNEQYF. The CDR3 nucleotides read TGTGCCAGCAGCGCAGGGACAGGGGGCAGGAACGAGCAGTACTTC.

V is TRBV9 and J is TRBJ2-2; no reliable D call. With 2 bases removed from V and 6 bases from J, the gap between germline ends came to 17 bases. Germline-derived CDR1 and CDR2 are SGDLS and YYNGEE. The CDR3 length is 16 residues. The CDR3 DNA is TGTGCCAGCAGCGTCCTTGGGTTACTTTCCCCCGGGGAGCTGTTTTTT. Translating it yields CASSVLGLLSPGELFF.

With respect to this clone: Other DNA sequences in this specimen translate into the identical CDR3. The J gene is TRBJ2-2, the V gene TRBV28; D call uncertain. V was pared by 3 bases and J by 3 bases, with 8 bases between. The CDR3 is 14 residues long. Germline V gene data show CDR1 as MDHEN and CDR2 as SYDVKM. As DNA, the CDR3 is TGTGCCAGCAGTTTGGGCGGAGACACCGGGGAGCTGTTTTTT. Amino acid sequence: CASSLGGDTGELFF.

The CDR3, as DNA: TGTGCCAGCCGCCTGGGCGGTATAAGCTCCTATAATTCACCCCTCCACTTT. It yields the protein CASRLGGISSYNSPLHF. The chain has TRBV27 and TRBJ1-6; the D is unclear. CDR3 length equals 17 residues. Germline CDR1 is MNHEY and CDR2 is SMNVEV (reference sequence). V lost 8 bases and J lost 0, with 17 bases in between.

As regards this clone: Other nucleotide sequences in the sample specify the same CDR3. The rearrangement uses TRBV6-5 and TRBJ1-6, with 11 bases matching TRBD1. The ends lost 2 bases at V and 10 bases at J; junction bases unmatched: 4. Germline CDR1 and CDR2: MNHEY and SVGAGI. The CDR3 is made up of 15 amino acids. Here the CDR3 DNA reads TGTGCCAGCAGTTACGCGGGACAGGGGGGGTCACCCCTCCACTTT. Protein product: CASSYAGQGGSPLHF.

The V gene is TRBV9, the J gene TRBJ2-1; D might be TRBD2 (6 bases). The CDR3 loop spans 14 amino acids. Germline values: CDR1 SGDLS, CDR2 YYNGEE. V lost 4 bases to trimming and J lost 6 bases, with 14 bases between them. The CDR3 here is CASSSRDLRNEQFF. In DNA, the CDR3 is TGTGCCAGCAGCAGCCGGGACTTACGCAATGAGCAGTTCTTC.

This clone was found a few times. Other nucleotide sequences from this sample produce the same CDR3. The chain recombines TRBV7-9 with TRBJ1-1; no clear D. The germline CDR1 and CDR2 sequences are SEHNR and FQNEAQ (reference sequence). The CDR3 extends over 12 amino acids. V was pared by 1 base and J by 4 bases, with 4 bases between. CDR3 bases: TGTGCCAGCAGCTTAGGACCCACTGAAGCTTTCTTT. It is translated as CASSLGPTEAFF.

This chain links TRBV27 with TRBJ2-3; perhaps TRBD2 as D (6 bases). The germline gives CDR1 MNHEY, CDR2 SMNVEV (reference sequence). V shed 7 bases and J shed 1 base, with 18 bases lying between them. The CDR3 consists of 16 residues. CDR3 sequence reads: CASIDQGGDGTDTQYF. CDR3 nucleotide sequence: TGTGCCAGCATCGATCAGGGAGGTGATGGCACAGATACGCAGTATTTT.

For this clone: The DNA is omitted, as the CDR3 cannot be located on it reliably, and the CDR3 follows TCRdb's listing. The J gene is TRBJ2-1, the V gene TRBV5-4; TRBD2 is taken as the D call from the table, unchecked against the DNA. The CDR3 spans 14 amino acids, including both terminal residues. Germline V gene data show CDR1 as SGHNT and CDR2 as YYREEE (reference sequence). The CDR3 sequence: CASSFFGGGTQEFF.